Here is one T cell receptor (beta chain) with its context. Its antigen is not known. These data belong to a study of T cell responses to AZD1222 COVID-19 vaccine. The study, taken as a whole, reports: Donors were largely white British and mainly female; clonal diversity was possibly underestimated.

TCRdb keeps only in-frame clones here, not all; method: immunoSEQ multiplex PCR. The table lists about 56,000 clones, approximately 89% of them singletons, with about 15% in the top ten. V dropped 0 bases and J dropped 4 bases, with 3 bases sitting between them. The CDR3 is 13 residues long. CDR1 and CDR2 from the germline V gene are SGHNT and YENEEA. The clonotype comes from an adult in good health. This chain uses TRBV11-3 with TRBJ2-2; no firm D call. The sample consisted of peripheral blood, taken on day 0 of AZD1222 vaccination. CDR3 residues: CASSLDTTGELFF. The CDR3, as DNA: TGTGCCAGCAGCTTAGACACCACCGGGGAGCTGTTTTTT.